Each of the 13 T cell receptor beta chains below was sequenced from the same sample in a study of T cell repertoires in cytomegalovirus infection. TCRdb used MiXCR to reprocess the reads, holding one entry per CDR3 protein. This table has over 300,000 distinct CDR3 sequences, roughly 15% appearing once. Sequencing was carried out using PBMCs. All receptors derive from a human donor in good health (CMV status not recorded). Some clones in this sample may be carry-over from other donors' samples.

This chain's CDR3 is CSASWIRATEAFF. Here the CDR3 DNA reads TGCAGTGCTAGTTGGATTAGGGCCACTGAAGCTTTCTTT. The chain joins TRBV20-1 to TRBJ1-1; D ambiguous. The CDR3 has 13 residues. Germline CDR1 DFQATT, CDR2 SNEGSKA (reference sequence). V was shortened by 3 bases and J by 4 bases, with 12 bases between the two germline ends.

The rearrangement joins TRBV4-2 to TRBJ2-3; D possibly corresponds to TRBD1 (5 bases). Trimming took off 1 base at V and 10 bases at J, with 18 bases between the two ends. CDR1 LGHNA and CDR2 YNFKEQ come from the germline V gene. The CDR3 runs to 15 residues. As DNA, the CDR3 is TGTGCCAGCAGCCAAGGTGGTGACCGACAGATTCCGCAGTATTTT. Its protein product is CASSQGGDRQIPQYF.

This clonotype occurred many times. The J gene is TRBJ1-2, the V gene TRBV5-4; D not resolved. From germline, CDR1 is SGHNT and CDR2 YYREEE (reference sequence). V was cut by 3 bases and J by 6 bases, with 9 bases left in between. This CDR3 contains 12 residues. In DNA form, the CDR3 reads TGTGCCAGCAGCTATTCCGGGGATGGCTACACCTTC. Its protein is CASSYSGDGYTF. The full variable domain, in which reference TRBV5-4 and TRBJ1-2 provide the parts outside the CDR3, is ETGVTQSPTHLIKTRGQQVTLRCSSQSGHNTVSWYQQALGQGPQFIFQYYREEENGRGNFPPRFSGLQFPNYSSELNVNALELDDSALYLCASSYSGDGYTFGSGTRLTVV.

This clonotype occurred many times. This chain links TRBV19 with TRBJ1-1, with D maybe TRBD1 (5 bases). The germline V and J ends were trimmed by 8 bases and 1 base, with 17 bases remaining between them. CDR1 and CDR2 from the germline V gene are LNHDA and SQIVND (reference sequence). CDR3 length equals 15 residues. CDR3 DNA sequence: TGTGCCAGTCGGGATTGGGGCAGACCGAACACTGAAGCTTTCTTT. Its protein product is CASRDWGRPNTEAFF.

The chain links TRBV6-2 or TRBV6-3 to TRBJ2-1, with 8 bases that match TRBD2. Germline-derived CDR1 and CDR2 are MNHEY and SVGEGT. This CDR3 has 16 amino acids. V lost 5 bases to trimming and J lost 2 bases; unmatched junction nucleotides: 8. The CDR3 DNA sequence: TGTGCCAGCAGTCTCGGACTAGCACCCCCCTACAATGAGCAGTTCTTC. This encodes CASSLGLAPPYNEQFF.

This clonotype was detected only a few times. The chain combines TRBV15 with TRBJ1-2; D is unresolved. V was pared by 0 bases and J by 7 bases, with 15 bases between. CDR3 length: 15 amino acids. The germline gives CDR1 LNHNV, CDR2 YYDKDF (reference sequence). CDR3 nucleotides: TGTGCCACCAGCAGAGACAGGACTTACAATGGTGGCTACACCTTC. Its protein is CATSRDRTYNGGYTF. Based on the CDR3 plus reference TRBV15 and TRBJ1-2, the full variable domain is DAMVIQNPRYQVTQFGKPVTLSCSQTLNHNVMYWYQQKSSQAPKLLFHYYDKDFNNEADTPDNFQSRRPNTSFCFLDIRSPGLGDTAMYLCATSRDRTYNGGYTFGSGTRLTVV.

This clonotype was seen more than once but under ten times. The chain combines TRBV2 with TRBJ1-5, with a weak D call TRBD1 (6 bases). V lost 3 bases to trimming and J lost 4 bases, with 28 bases between them. The CDR3 runs to 20 residues. Looked up from germline, CDR1 is SNHLY and CDR2 is FYNNEI. CDR3 in DNA: TGTGCCAGCAGTGATCTGAGAGGGTCAACAGGGACCTTTGGAAATCAGCCCCAGCATTTT. Protein product: CASSDLRGSTGTFGNQPQHF. The whole variable domain, filled in from reference TRBV2 and TRBJ1-5, reads EPEVTQTPSHQVTQMGQEVILRCVPISNHLYFYWYRQILGQKVEFLVSFYNNEISEKSEIFDDQFSVERPDGSNFTLKIRSTKLEDSAMYFCASSDLRGSTGTFGNQPQHFGDGTRLSIL.

V gene TRBV20-1 combines with J gene TRBJ2-3; 9 positions match TRBD2. Looked up from germline, CDR1 is DFQATT and CDR2 is SNEGSKA (reference sequence). The CDR3 is 16 amino acids. The V segment lost 0 bases and the J segment 4 bases; nucleotides outside the gene matches: 8. The DNA of the CDR3 is TGCAGTGCTAGAGATCGGCTAGCGGGGAGTTCAGATACGCAGTATTTT. Protein: CSARDRLAGSSDTQYF.

This clonotype was seen a handful of times. This rearrangement joins TRBV2 to TRBJ1-6, with a weak D call TRBD1 (6 bases). The CDR3 consists of 14 residues. Trimming removed 6 bases from V and 7 bases from J, with 13 bases in between. The germline gives CDR1 SNHLY, CDR2 FYNNEI. The CDR3 DNA is TGTGCCAGCAGGCTGGACAGCGCGAATTCACCCCTCCACTTT. Amino acid sequence: CASRLDSANSPLHF.

This clonotype occurred many times. The rearrangement uses TRBV4-3 and TRBJ2-7; TRBD1 matches 10 bases. Trimming took 0 bases from V and 3 from J; bases not matched to a gene: 5. The length of the CDR3 is 16 residues. Germline V CDR1 and CDR2: LGHNA, YSLEER. The CDR3 is CASSQDRDRGIYEQYF. The CDR3 region has the DNA TGCGCCAGCAGCCAAGACAGGGACAGGGGAATCTACGAGCAGTACTTC.

The CDR3 loop reads CASSARGQGIYGYTF. The CDR3 DNA reads as TGTGCCAGCAGTGCCCGTGGACAGGGGATCTATGGCTACACCTTC. The chain recombines TRBV28 with TRBJ1-2; 9 bases line up with TRBD1. With 5 bases clipped from V and 4 bases from J, the junction kept 8 bases outside the gene matches. Germline CDR1 is MDHEN and CDR2 is SYDVKM. The length of the CDR3 is 15 residues.

The chain combines TRBV28 with TRBJ1-5, with 7 bases aligning to TRBD1. This CDR3 contains 15 residues. V trimming: 6 bases; J trimming: 3 bases; junction bases outside the gene matches: 8. Germline CDR1 MDHEN, CDR2 SYDVKM. The chain's CDR3 is CASSPLDRDNQPQHF. CDR3 bases: TGTGCCAGCAGCCCCCTTGACAGGGACAATCAGCCCCAGCATTTT.

The J gene is TRBJ1-1, the V gene TRBV10-3; 9 positions match TRBD1. Germline V gene sequence: CDR1 ENHRY, CDR2 SYGVKD. The CDR3 consists of 15 residues. Trimming took 5 bases from V and 4 from J; bases not matched to a gene: 8. Here the CDR3 reads CAISPGTGLGTEAFF. CDR3 sequence (DNA): TGTGCCATCAGTCCCGGGACAGGGCTGGGCACTGAAGCTTTCTTT.